Shown below are 21 T cell receptor beta chains from a single sample sequenced in a study of blood T cells in healthy people across ages. Combining a sample-barcoded 5' primer with a J-beta primer mix, a second PCR ran for roughly 6 to 12 cycles. TCRdb itself ran the 5' RACE reads through MiXCR, one entry per CDR3 protein. The table records about a million distinct CDR3 sequences, about two fifths of them present only once. Source material: blood. Source of these receptors: a man aged 18 to 30 in good health.

The V and J genes are TRBV30 and TRBJ2-5, with D uncertain. Germline CDR1 reads GTSNPN; CDR2 reads SVGIG (reference sequence). Trimming took 3 bases from V and 13 from J, leaving 24 bases between them. The CDR3 runs 14 residues. The CDR3 is CAWSTRRVRCSLYF. The CDR3 DNA follows: TGTGCCTGGAGCACACGGAGAGTACGTTGCTCCCTGTACTTC.

This clonotype was detected only a few times. The V gene is TRBV27, the J gene TRBJ2-7; D call uncertain. The CDR3 totals 14 residues. Germline V lookup: CDR1 MNHEY, CDR2 SMNVEV (reference sequence). Trimming cost V 2 bases and J 3 bases, with 11 bases left between them. Written as DNA, the CDR3 is TGTGCCAGCAGTTTACGCCAGGTTGACTACGAGCAGTACTTC. As protein: CASSLRQVDYEQYF.

V usage is TRBV12-3 or TRBV12-4 and J usage is TRBJ2-1; possibly TRBD2 for D (6 bases). Trimming cost V 8 bases and J 13 bases, with 18 bases left between them. The CDR3 loop spans 12 amino acids. The CDR3 protein is CASGDNGGTQFF. For the CDR3, the DNA is TGTGCCAGCGGAGACAACGGGGGAACCCAGTTCTTC.

CDR3 sequence: CASSEWTGGNYGYTF. In DNA, the CDR3 is TGTGCCAGCAGTGAGTGGACAGGGGGCAACTATGGCTACACCTTC. The chain couples TRBV25-1 to TRBJ1-2; 11 bases are a match to TRBD1. Germline trimming cut 3 bases from V and 2 bases from J; bases unmatched to any gene: 2. The germline V gene has CDR1 MGHDK and CDR2 SYGVNS. The CDR3 loop spans 15 amino acids.

Concerning this clonotype itself: This sequence may be a read error, since a much larger clone differs from it by one base. The chain combines TRBV5-1 with TRBJ2-7; D is perhaps TRBD2 (6 bases). The DNA end favors TRBJ2-5, so the J call may be wrong. Per germline, CDR1 SGHRS and CDR2 YFSETQ. The CDR3 totals 14 residues. The CDR3 reads CASSVGTAQGTQYF. CDR3 nucleotide sequence: TGCGCCAGCAGCGTCGGGACTGCTCAAGGGACCCAGTACTTC.

In this sample, this clonotype turned up a few times. The rearrangement joins TRBV20-1 to TRBJ1-4, with D possibly TRBD1 on 5 matching bases. V was cut by 6 bases and J by 3 bases, with 20 bases left in between. CDR3 length equals 16 residues. Germline CDR1 reads DFQATT; CDR2 reads SNEGSKA (reference sequence). CDR3 DNA sequence: TGCAGTGCGGGAGGGTCGGGGGTCGGAGCTAATGAAAAACTGTTTTTT. Its protein is CSAGGSGVGANEKLFF.

This clonotype was counted a few times. This CDR3 is CASSLEGRNHEQYF. The CDR3 DNA reads as TGTGCCAGCAGTTTAGAAGGCAGGAACCACGAGCAGTACTTC. V is TRBV27 and J is TRBJ2-7; unclear D gene. Germline CDR1 and CDR2: MNHEY and SMNVEV (reference sequence). This CDR3 has 14 residues. Trimming took off 2 bases at V and 5 bases at J, with 13 bases between the two ends.

This clonotype was seen only a few times. The CDR3 reads CASSPGHPEAFF. In DNA, the CDR3 is TGTGCCAGCAGTCCCGGACATCCCGAGGCTTTCTTT. The V gene is TRBV27, the J gene TRBJ1-1; tentatively, D is TRBD1 (5 bases). With 5 bases removed from V and 11 bases from J, the gap between germline ends came to 15 bases. Germline V gene lookup returns CDR1 MNHEY and CDR2 SMNVEV (reference sequence). The CDR3 sequence is 12 residues long.

The J gene is TRBJ2-5, the V gene TRBV5-6, with a weak D call TRBD1 (6 bases). Germline CDR1 SGHDT, CDR2 YYEEEE. The V and J ends lost 5 bases and 7 bases respectively, with 18 bases between them. The CDR3 is made up of 14 amino acids. The CDR3 sequence is CASSYGQRVGTQYF. The CDR3 DNA follows: TGTGCCAGCAGTTACGGACAGAGGGTAGGGACCCAGTACTTC.

This clonotype appeared a few times. The chain employs TRBV6-2 or TRBV6-3 and TRBJ1-5; 7 bases agree with TRBD1. Germline-derived CDR1 and CDR2 are MNHEY and SVGEGT. The CDR3 runs to 18 residues. V trimming: 2 bases; J trimming: 3 bases; junction bases outside the gene matches: 13. CDR3 amino acids: CASSYPALGRGNNQPQHF. CDR3 nucleotide sequence: TGTGCCAGCAGTTACCCGGCCCTTGGCAGGGGGAACAATCAGCCCCAGCATTTT.

CDR3 coding DNA: TGCGCCAGCAGCCAGACGGACAGGGAACACAATGAGCAGTTCTTC. Translating gives CASSQTDREHNEQFF. This sequence joins TRBV4-3 and TRBJ2-1; the match to TRBD1 covers 8 bases. Germline lookup yields CDR1 LGHNA and CDR2 YSLEER. CDR3 size: 15 residues. Trimming cost V 3 bases and J 5 bases; bases outside gene matches: 6.

This clonotype was counted many times. The chain joins TRBV7-8 to TRBJ2-3; D is possibly TRBD2 (5 bases). The germline gives CDR1 SGHVS, CDR2 FQNEAQ. Trimming took 7 bases from V and 4 from J, leaving 12 bases between them. The CDR3 contains 13 residues. The CDR3 loop reads CASNHGVADTQYF. CDR3 sequence (DNA): TGTGCCAGCAACCACGGGGTGGCAGATACGCAGTATTTT.

The rearrangement uses TRBV20-1 and TRBJ1-2; D ambiguous. Germline lookup yields CDR1 DFQATT and CDR2 SNEGSKA (reference sequence). V was clipped by 0 bases and J by 8 bases, with 16 bases between them. There are 14 residues in the CDR3. CDR3 in amino acids: CSARDPGRVKGYTF. CDR3 coding DNA: TGCAGTGCTAGAGATCCCGGGAGGGTGAAGGGCTACACCTTC.

This clonotype was picked up many times. The chain links TRBV21-1 to TRBJ2-4; the D call in the table, TRBD1, was not verified against the DNA. TRBV21-1 is a known pseudogene. This CDR3 has 13 amino acids. The DNA for the CDR3 is TGTGCCAGCAGCAAAGCAGGGGAGAGGGTTCAGTACTTC. It codes for CASSKAGERVQYF.

This clonotype has a handful of counts. The chain carries TRBV6-6 and TRBJ2-5; TRBD2 agrees at 8 bases. V gave up 5 bases and J gave up 2 bases; unmatched junction bases: 4. This CDR3 has 14 amino acids. Germline values: CDR1 MNHNY, CDR2 SVGAGI (reference sequence). CDR3 sequence: CASSRRGEQETQYF. The CDR3 DNA is TGTGCCAGCAGTCGGCGGGGGGAGCAAGAGACCCAGTACTTC.

As for this clonotype: The junction departs from germline at one end; a sequencing error may be responsible. The chain is built from TRBV7-7 and TRBJ1-1; tentative D call: TRBD1 (6 bases). The CDR3 has 15 amino acids. Germline V lookup: CDR1 SSHAT, CDR2 FNYEAQ (reference sequence). Here the CDR3 reads CASSPQGFGESEAFF. CDR3 DNA: TGTGCTAGCAGCCCACAGGGATTCGGGGAGTCTGAAGCTTTCTTT.

V gene TRBV11-2 combines with J gene TRBJ2-3; TRBD1 agrees at 8 bases. This CDR3 comprises 15 residues. V was pared by 5 bases and J by 2 bases, with 6 bases of the junction left unmatched. CDR1 SGHAT and CDR2 FQNNGV come from the germline V gene. DNA for the CDR3: TGTGCCAGCAGCCACGGACAGGGTGCCACAGATACGCAGTATTTT. Translating it yields CASSHGQGATDTQYF.

The J gene is TRBJ1-6, the V gene TRBV28; 9 nucleotides line up with TRBD1. This CDR3 has 15 amino acids. Trimming took 4 bases from V and 11 from J; bases not matched to a gene: 9. The germline CDR1 and CDR2 sequences are MDHEN and SYDVKM. The CDR3 bases are TGTGCCAGCAGTTCCCCTGGACAGGGGAGGACACCCCTCCACTTT. Translating it yields CASSSPGQGRTPLHF. Supplemented by reference TRBV28 and TRBJ1-6, the full variable domain reads DVKVTQSSRYLVKRTGEKVFLECVQDMDHENMFWYRQDPGLGLRLIYFSYDVKMKEKGDIPEGYSVSREKKERFSLILESASTNQTSMYLCASSSPGQGRTPLHFGNGTRLTVT.

The chain employs TRBV20-1 and TRBJ2-3; D unclear. This CDR3 region has 14 residues. In germline, CDR1 is DFQATT, CDR2 SNEGSKA (reference sequence). V was cut by 0 bases and J by 4 bases, with 11 bases left in between. CDR3: CSARDILGADTQYF. Written as DNA, the CDR3 is TGCAGTGCTAGAGATATCCTCGGCGCAGATACGCAGTATTTT.

This clonotype was counted between two and nine times. This chain connects TRBV4-1 to TRBJ1-1; D may be TRBD1 (6 bases). Germline V CDR1 and CDR2: MGHRA, YSYEKL. The CDR3 totals 15 residues. V was cut by 2 bases and J by 1 base, with 11 bases left in between. Here the CDR3 reads CASSQLSTGNTEAFF. In DNA, the CDR3 is TGCGCCAGCAGCCAACTCTCGACAGGGAACACTGAAGCTTTCTTT.

This clonotype was seen repeatedly, ten times or more. The V and J genes are TRBV12-5 and TRBJ2-1; no clear D. The germline V gene has CDR1 LGHNT and CDR2 FRNRAP. V lost 3 bases, J lost 5 bases, and 11 bases lay in between. The CDR3 extends over 14 amino acids. The CDR3 coding sequence is TGTGCTAGTGGTTTCCCGTACGCGGACAATGAGCAGTTCTTC. Translating gives CASGFPYADNEQFF.